These 29 T cell receptor beta chains share one sample of origin, sequenced in a study of CD8 T cells in Susac syndrome (dated by TCRdb to between 2018 and 2020). Library preparation used the immunoSEQ multiplex PCR assay. RNA was extracted using the RNeasy kit, and about 0.5 to 1 microgram was reverse transcribed with random hexamers. TCRdb's own reprocessing of the public reads used fastp at Q25 and MiXCR and kept productive beta chains. Merged by CDR3 protein, the rows form single entries marked with the most common genes and DNA. The sample table contains approximately 180,000 distinct CDR3 sequences; only one count was recorded for almost 96% of them. The ten largest account for approximately 0.1% of the sample. Material for sequencing was CD4+ T cells from PBMCs. These TCRs come from a human donor with multiple sclerosis.

CDR3 in amino acids: CAWSSLAGFQETQYF. CDR3 DNA: TGTGCCTGGAGCTCCCTAGCGGGCTTCCAAGAGACCCAGTACTTC. The rearrangement joins TRBV30 to TRBJ2-5; 8 bases line up with TRBD2. This CDR3 is built from 15 residues. The germline V gene has CDR1 GTSNPN and CDR2 SVGIG (reference sequence). V was pared by 3 bases and J by 1 base, with 7 bases of the junction left unmatched.

This chain connects TRBV3-1 to TRBJ1-6; the match to TRBD1 covers 7 bases. Germline CDR1 LGHDT, CDR2 YNNKEL (reference sequence). The V and J ends lost 3 bases and 10 bases, in that order; junction bases with no gene match: 9. This CDR3 has 15 residues. The CDR3 nucleotides are TGTGCCAGCAGCCACGGGACAGCGCGTGCATCACCCCTCCACTTT. It is translated as CASSHGTARASPLHF.

The chain is built from TRBV29-1 and TRBJ1-2; perhaps TRBD1 as D (5 bases). From germline, CDR1 is SQVTM and CDR2 ANQGSEA. This CDR3 spans 13 amino acids. The V and J ends lost 0 bases and 8 bases respectively, with 13 bases between them. CDR3 sequence (DNA): TGCAGCGTTGAAGAACGGGGGACGAGAGGCTACACCTTC. Translated: CSVEERGTRGYTF.

V gene TRBV19 combines with J gene TRBJ2-3; either TRBD1 or TRBD2 may fit D (5 bases each). Germline CDR1 LNHDA, CDR2 SQIVND (reference sequence). The CDR3 runs 16 residues. Trimming stripped 6 bases from V and 2 bases from J, with 18 bases between. The CDR3 loop is CASRPKPGTDTDTQYF. DNA of the CDR3: TGTGCCAGTAGACCGAAACCGGGGACGGACACAGATACGCAGTATTTT.

This clonotype was counted a single time. The CDR3 loop is CAFIGTEAFF. The DNA of the CDR3 is TGTGCCTTTATAGGCACTGAAGCTTTCTTT. The chain couples TRBV30 to TRBJ1-1; D gene uncertain. The CDR3 has 10 amino acids. V was pared by 7 bases and J by 4 bases, with 7 bases between. Looked up from germline, CDR1 is GTSNPN and CDR2 is SVGIG (reference sequence).

The chain has TRBV4-1 and TRBJ2-7; D gene ambiguous. The V end lost 0 bases, the J end lost 4 bases, and 16 bases lay between the germline ends. This CDR3 has 16 residues. Looked up from germline, CDR1 is MGHRA and CDR2 is YSYEKL. The CDR3, as DNA: TGCGCCAGCAGCCAAGATCTCCTAATCGACCCTTACGAGCAGTACTTC. Translation: CASSQDLLIDPYEQYF.

J is TRBJ1-4 and V is TRBV2; D is possibly TRBD1 (5 bases). The germline gives CDR1 SNHLY, CDR2 FYNNEI. CDR3 length equals 11 residues. V shed 7 bases and J shed 17 bases, with 17 bases lying between them. In DNA form, the CDR3 reads TGTGCCAGCACCTATACAGGCCAGCCATTTTTT. Encoded protein: CASTYTGQPFF.

The chain employs TRBV18 and TRBJ2-3, with TRBD2 as a possible D gene (6 bases). The CDR3 loop spans 16 amino acids. V dropped 5 bases and J dropped 0 bases, with 15 bases sitting between them. Germline values: CDR1 KGHSH, CDR2 LQKENI. CDR3 protein: CASSSLGGTSTDTQYF. The DNA for the CDR3 is TGTGCCAGCTCAAGTTTGGGCGGGACTAGCACAGATACGCAGTATTTT.

The chain carries TRBV9 and TRBJ2-3; 7 nucleotides line up with TRBD2. The V gene's germline CDR1 is SGDLS and CDR2 YYNGEE. This CDR3 has 14 residues. V lost 0 bases to trimming and J lost 6 bases; unmatched junction nucleotides: 4. The CDR3, as DNA: TGTGCCAGCAGCGTAGACGGGGGGAGGGATACGCAGTATTTT. It encodes CASSVDGGRDTQYF.

There are a few counts of this clonotype. The V and J genes are TRBV6-6 and TRBJ2-7; 8 bases align to TRBD1. The germline gives CDR1 MNHNY, CDR2 SVGAGI (reference sequence). The CDR3 sequence is 15 residues long. V shed 2 bases, J shed 1 base, and the junction held 4 bases outside the gene matches. This CDR3 reads CASSYQRTGSYEQYF. CDR3 in DNA: TGTGCCAGCAGTTACCAAAGGACAGGGTCCTACGAGCAGTACTTC.

The V and J genes are TRBV4-3 and TRBJ2-3, with D maybe TRBD1 (6 bases). V lost 0 bases to trimming and J lost 3 bases, with 13 bases between them. Germline V gives CDR1 LGHNA, CDR2 YSLEER. The CDR3 is made up of 16 amino acids. The CDR3 DNA follows: TGCGCCAGCAGCCAAGATTTAGGGGGTTTGACAGATACGCAGTATTTT. Protein: CASSQDLGGLTDTQYF.

J is TRBJ1-2 and V is TRBV9; D perhaps matches TRBD1 (5 bases). The CDR3 covers 14 residues. Trimming pared 0 bases from V and 4 bases from J, leaving 10 bases between. Germline values: CDR1 SGDLS, CDR2 YYNGEE. Here the CDR3 reads CASSVAETVYGYTF. The CDR3 DNA reads TGTGCCAGCAGCGTAGCTGAGACAGTCTATGGCTACACCTTC.

The chain employs TRBV30 and TRBJ2-5; tentatively, D is TRBD1 (6 bases). Germline V gene data show CDR1 as GTSNPN and CDR2 as SVGIG (reference sequence). The CDR3 consists of 15 residues. Trimming pared 0 bases from V and 3 bases from J, leaving 14 bases between. The chain's CDR3 is CAWSVGTHTKETQYF. The CDR3 nucleotides read TGTGCCTGGAGTGTCGGGACACACACTAAAGAGACCCAGTACTTC.

J is TRBJ2-5 and V is TRBV9; a weak D match, TRBD1 (5 bases). The length of the CDR3 is 14 residues. Trimming pared 4 bases from V and 5 bases from J, leaving 15 bases between. Germline CDR1 is SGDLS and CDR2 is YYNGEE. The CDR3 DNA is TGTGCCAGCAGCCCCCGAACCGCAGGGGAGACCCAGTACTTC. It codes for CASSPRTAGETQYF.

The chain employs TRBV2 and TRBJ2-1; TRBD1 agrees at 9 bases. V shed 7 bases and J 6 bases; nucleotides not matched to a gene: 16. This CDR3 is built from 17 residues. CDR1 is SNHLY and CDR2 is FYNNEI in the germline V gene. CDR3 nucleotide sequence: TGTGCCAGCATCAGTCCCACAGGGGGCAGTTTCCTCAATGAGCAGTTCTTC. Amino acid sequence: CASISPTGGSFLNEQFF. Complete variable domain (other parts from reference TRBV2 and TRBJ2-1): EPEVTQTPSHQVTQMGQEVILRCVPISNHLYFYWYRQILGQKVEFLVSFYNNEISEKSEIFDDQFSVERPDGSNFTLKIRSTKLEDSAMYFCASISPTGGSFLNEQFFGPGTRLTVL.

This clonotype was observed a single time. Here the CDR3 reads CSVGSDTQYF. The CDR3 nucleotides are TGCAGCGTTGGATCAGATACGCAGTATTTT. This chain links TRBV29-1 with TRBJ2-3; the D is unclear. The CDR3 extends over 10 amino acids. CDR1 and CDR2 from the germline V gene are SQVTM and ANQGSEA. Trimming removed 4 bases at V and 4 bases at J, with 3 bases between.

The chain recombines TRBV18 with TRBJ1-1, with D maybe TRBD1 (5 bases). Germline-derived CDR1 and CDR2 are KGHSH and LQKENI. V lost 6 bases and J 0 bases, leaving 17 bases between the germline ends. This CDR3 comprises 16 residues. The CDR3 nucleotides read TGTGCCAGCTCCCTGGGCCGTAGGGGAATGAACACTGAAGCTTTCTTT. This encodes CASSLGRRGMNTEAFF.

The genes are TRBV2 and TRBJ1-2; D gene unclear. Per the germline V gene, CDR1 is SNHLY and CDR2 is FYNNEI. The CDR3 has 13 amino acids. Deletions cut 1 base from V and 4 bases from J, with 7 bases between. CDR3 coding DNA: TGTGCCAGCAGTGAAGGCAGAAGCTATGGCTACACCTTC. Residues: CASSEGRSYGYTF.

The chain recombines TRBV20-1 with TRBJ2-1; 9 bases line up with TRBD2. Germline V gene lookup returns CDR1 DFQATT and CDR2 SNEGSKA (reference sequence). The V segment lost 6 bases and the J segment 6 bases; nucleotides outside the gene matches: 12. CDR3 length: 15 amino acids. DNA for the CDR3: TGCAGTGCACCCCTGGTTGCGGGGGGGCGCAATGAGCAGTTCTTC. Encoded protein: CSAPLVAGGRNEQFF.

V and J are TRBV10-3 and TRBJ1-1, with 10 bases matching TRBD1. V trimming: 2 bases; J trimming: 4 bases; junction bases outside the gene matches: 4. Germline V gene data show CDR1 as ENHRY and CDR2 as SYGVKD. The length of the CDR3 is 15 residues. For the CDR3, the DNA is TGTGCCATCAGTGAGCCTGGGACAGGGGCCACTGAAGCTTTCTTT. Its protein product is CAISEPGTGATEAFF.

The CDR3: CASSLSSVREKLFF. The CDR3 bases are TGTGCCAGCAGCTTAAGCTCAGTAAGAGAAAAACTGTTTTTT. V is TRBV5-6 and J is TRBJ1-4; D is unclear. Germline lookup yields CDR1 SGHDT and CDR2 YYEEEE. This CDR3 comprises 14 residues. V was trimmed by 2 bases and J by 8 bases, leaving 13 bases between them.

This chain links TRBV7-9 with TRBJ1-2, with D uncertain. Trimming left V 0 bases short and J 2 bases short, with 10 bases between. The CDR3 runs to 15 residues. Germline V gene data show CDR1 as SEHNR and CDR2 as FQNEAQ (reference sequence). CDR3 DNA sequence: TGTGCCAGCAGCTTAGCGCGGTTGGGGAACTATGGCTACACCTTC. Protein sequence: CASSLARLGNYGYTF.

The chain couples TRBV20-1 to TRBJ2-7; 11 nucleotides agree with TRBD2. The germline CDR1 and CDR2 sequences are DFQATT and SNEGSKA (reference sequence). J was trimmed by 3 bases and V by 6 bases; bases with no gene match: 4. The CDR3 loop spans 13 amino acids. In DNA form, the CDR3 reads TGCAGTGCCCCGACTAGCGGGGACTACGAGCAGTACTTC. As protein: CSAPTSGDYEQYF.

V usage is TRBV20-1 and J usage is TRBJ1-4, with a tentative D call TRBD1 (5 bases). V lost 6 bases, J lost 0 bases, and 11 bases lay in between. The CDR3 spans 14 residues. The V gene's germline CDR1 is DFQATT and CDR2 SNEGSKA (reference sequence). The CDR3 coding sequence is TGCAGTGCCATCGAGGGACCAACTAATGAAAAACTGTTTTTT. This encodes CSAIEGPTNEKLFF.

Concerning this clonotype itself: An end of the junction differs from the germline gene, which may be a read error. The chain recombines TRBV29-1 with TRBJ2-6; D could derive from TRBD1 or TRBD2 (5 bases each). Germline lookup yields CDR1 SQVTM and CDR2 ANQGSEA. The CDR3 sequence is 13 residues long. CDR3 in DNA: TGCAGCGTTGAGGAGGATGGGGCCAATGTCCTGACTTTC. Protein: CSVEEDGANVLTF. Using reference TRBV29-1 and TRBJ2-6 for the parts outside the CDR3, the full variable domain is SAVISQKPSRDICQRGTSLTIQCQVDSQVTMMFWYRQQPGQSLTLIATANQGSEATYESGFVIDKFPISRPNLTFSTLTVSNMSPEDSSIYLCSVEEDGANVLTFGAGSRLTVL.

This chain connects TRBV18 to TRBJ2-7; 7 nucleotides match TRBD1. Trimming removed 3 bases from V and 5 bases from J; junction bases left unmatched: 4. CDR3 size: 13 residues. CDR1 is KGHSH and CDR2 is LQKENI in the germline V gene. CDR3 region: CASSPGQKDEQYF. CDR3 nucleotide sequence: TGTGCCAGCTCACCGGGACAGAAAGACGAGCAGTACTTC. Full variable domain (rest looked up from reference TRBV18 and TRBJ2-7): NAGVMQNPRHLVRRRGQEARLRCSPMKGHSHVYWYRQLPEEGLKFMVYLQKENIIDESGMPKERFSAEFPKEGPSILRIQQVVRGDSAAYFCASSPGQKDEQYFGPGTRLTVT.

V is TRBV7-6 and J is TRBJ2-3, with D possibly being TRBD2 (6 bases). The germline CDR1 and CDR2 sequences are SGHVS and FNYEAQ. The ends were cut back, 1 base at V and 2 bases at J, with 10 bases in the middle. CDR3 length: 15 residues. The CDR3 is CASSLDGGDTDTQYF. The CDR3 bases are TGTGCCAGCAGCTTAGATGGAGGGGACACAGATACGCAGTATTTT.

The chain joins TRBV18 to TRBJ2-6; 7 nucleotides line up with TRBD1. The germline V gene has CDR1 KGHSH and CDR2 LQKENI. Trimming removed 3 bases from V and 6 bases from J; junction bases left unmatched: 20. This CDR3 spans 20 amino acids. In DNA form, the CDR3 reads TGTGCCAGCTCACCTCTTCCGGGGACAGCGTCCGTCTCCATGGCCAACGTCCTGACTTTC. Protein sequence: CASSPLPGTASVSMANVLTF. Full variable domain (rest looked up from reference TRBV18 and TRBJ2-6): NAGVMQNPRHLVRRRGQEARLRCSPMKGHSHVYWYRQLPEEGLKFMVYLQKENIIDESGMPKERFSAEFPKEGPSILRIQQVVRGDSAAYFCASSPLPGTASVSMANVLTFGAGSRLTVL.

The chain uses TRBV20-1 and TRBJ2-7; D unclear. V lost 0 bases and J 3 bases, leaving 12 bases between the germline ends. Germline CDR1 reads DFQATT; CDR2 reads SNEGSKA (reference sequence). CDR3 size: 14 residues. The chain's CDR3 is CSARDRAGFYEQYF. DNA of the CDR3: TGCAGTGCTAGAGATCGAGCAGGATTCTACGAGCAGTACTTC.